This T cell receptor (beta chain) was identified during a study of blood T cell repertoires in COVID-19. On the study more broadly: PBMCs, B-cell-depleted T cells, or T cells provided the cDNA or gDNA that made up the material.

CDR1 and CDR2 (germline): SNHLY, FYNNEI. The V segment lost 5 bases and the J segment 8 bases; nucleotides outside the gene matches: 6. The CDR3 runs to 13 residues. Recruits, aged roughly 18 to 95 years, lived in 20 to 30 US areas. Cohort assignment relied on participant-reported clinical history. The assay was immunoSEQ multiplex PCR, and TCRdb's table has in-frame clones only and misses some. The data contain about half a million clones, less than 90% of them singletons. Sequencing was done on a sample of PBMCs or T cells enriched from blood (not recorded which). The receptor was derived from a woman aged 55-70 years who had recovered from COVID-19. The chain joins TRBV2 to TRBJ1-2; 9 positions match TRBD1. CDR3 in DNA: TGTGCCAGCAGTCGGACAGGGGTGGCCGGCTACACCTTC. Translated: CASSRTGVAGYTF.